A selection of T cell receptor beta chains follows, all from one sample in a study of beta chain features in type 1 diabetes. The assay was immunoSEQ multiplex PCR, and TCRdb's table has in-frame clones only and misses some. The sample shows approximately 150,000 clones, around an eighth of them seen only once. Sequenced material: central memory CD4+ T cells from blood. These receptors were taken from a man in his late teens or twenties with type 1 diabetes. Both conserved end residues are part of each CDR3. D genes are given only for firm matches. Rows may omit the clone size; those that give it use once, few, many or a size class.

size	V	length	J	D	CDR3	DNA
.	TRBV15	13	TRBJ2-1	.	CATSRDHENEQFF	TGTGCCACCAGCAGAGATCACGAGAATGAGCAGTTCTTC
.	TRBV19	13	TRBJ1-2	.	CASRKGEYYGYTF	TGTGCCAGTAGGAAGGGGGAATACTATGGCTACACCTTC
few	TRBV20-1	11	TRBJ2-5	.	CSAGAGETQYF	TGCAGTGCTGGGGCGGGCGAGACCCAGTACTTC
.	TRBV6-1	14	TRBJ1-5	TRBD1	CASSRSAGGQPQHF	TGTGCCAGCAGCCGCTCGGCAGGGGGTCAGCCCCAGCATTTT
.	TRBV30	15	TRBJ1-4	.	CAWSLGRTTNEKLFF	TGTGCCTGGAGTTTAGGAAGAACAACTAATGAAAAACTGTTTTTT
.	TRBV19	13	TRBJ1-5	.	CASSREGQGPQHF	TGTGCCAGTAGTAGGGAGGGGCAGGGGCCCCAGCATTTT
.	TRBV14	15	TRBJ2-3	TRBD2	CASSLLAGLGDTQYF	TGTGCCAGCAGCCTTTTAGCGGGGCTAGGGGATACGCAGTATTTT
.	TRBV6-5	15	TRBJ1-2	TRBD1	CASRTRDREIYGYTF	TGTGCCAGCAGAACACGGGACAGGGAGATCTATGGCTACACCTTC
few	TRBV9	12	TRBJ1-5	.	CASSSGDQPQHF	TGTGCCAGCAGTTCAGGGGATCAGCCCCAGCATTTT
few	TRBV7-3	14	TRBJ1-2	.	CASSRQGGGDGYTF	TGTGCCAGCAGCCGGCAAGGGGGTGGCGATGGCTACACCTTC
.	TRBV5-1	15	TRBJ2-7	.	CASSSTGGSSYEQYF	TGCGCCAGCAGCTCCACCGGAGGGTCGTCCTACGAGCAGTACTTC